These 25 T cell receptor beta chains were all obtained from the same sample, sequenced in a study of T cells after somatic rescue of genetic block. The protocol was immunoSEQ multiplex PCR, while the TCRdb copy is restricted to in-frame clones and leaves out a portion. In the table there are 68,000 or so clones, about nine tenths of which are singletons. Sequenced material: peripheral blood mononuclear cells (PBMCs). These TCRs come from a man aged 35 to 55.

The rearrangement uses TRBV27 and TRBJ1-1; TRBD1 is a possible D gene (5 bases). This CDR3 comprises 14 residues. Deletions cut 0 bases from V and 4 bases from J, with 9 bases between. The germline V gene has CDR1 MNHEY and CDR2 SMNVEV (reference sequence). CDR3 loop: CASSLSGGGTEAFF. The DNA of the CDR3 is TGTGCCAGCAGTTTATCCGGGGGGGGCACTGAAGCTTTCTTT.

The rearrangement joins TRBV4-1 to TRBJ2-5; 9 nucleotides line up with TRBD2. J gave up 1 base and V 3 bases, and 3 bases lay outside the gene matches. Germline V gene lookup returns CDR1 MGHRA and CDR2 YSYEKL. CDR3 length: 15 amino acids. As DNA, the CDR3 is TGCGCCAGCAGCCAGGTAGCGGGGGCCCAAGAGACCCAGTACTTC. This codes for CASSQVAGAQETQYF.

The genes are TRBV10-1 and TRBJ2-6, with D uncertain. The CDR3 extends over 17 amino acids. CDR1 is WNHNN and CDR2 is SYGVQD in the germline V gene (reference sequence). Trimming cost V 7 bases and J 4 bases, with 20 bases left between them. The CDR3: CASTTPGIDVGANVLTF. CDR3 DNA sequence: TGCGCCAGCACTACTCCCGGAATCGACGTGGGGGCCAACGTCCTGACTTTC.

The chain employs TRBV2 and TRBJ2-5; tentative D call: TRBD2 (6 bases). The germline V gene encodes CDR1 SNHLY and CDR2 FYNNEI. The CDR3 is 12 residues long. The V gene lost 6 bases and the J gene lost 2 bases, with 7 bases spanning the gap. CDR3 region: CASRGLQETQYF. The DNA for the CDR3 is TGTGCCAGCAGGGGACTTCAAGAGACCCAGTACTTC.

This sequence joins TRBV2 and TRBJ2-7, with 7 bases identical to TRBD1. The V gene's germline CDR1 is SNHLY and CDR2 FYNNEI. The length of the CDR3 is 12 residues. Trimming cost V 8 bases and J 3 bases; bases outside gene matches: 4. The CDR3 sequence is CASEGQFYEQYF. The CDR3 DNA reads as TGTGCCAGCGAGGGACAGTTCTACGAGCAGTACTTC. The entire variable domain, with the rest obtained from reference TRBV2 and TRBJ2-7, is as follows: EPEVTQTPSHQVTQMGQEVILRCVPISNHLYFYWYRQILGQKVEFLVSFYNNEISEKSEIFDDQFSVERPDGSNFTLKIRSTKLEDSAMYFCASEGQFYEQYFGPGTRLTVT.

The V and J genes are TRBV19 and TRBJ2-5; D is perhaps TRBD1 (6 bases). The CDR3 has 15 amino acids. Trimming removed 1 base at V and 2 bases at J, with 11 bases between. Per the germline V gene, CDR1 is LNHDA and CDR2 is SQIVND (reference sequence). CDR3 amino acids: CASSIVGQFQETQYF. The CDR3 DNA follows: TGTGCCAGTAGTATAGTGGGACAATTTCAAGAGACCCAGTACTTC.

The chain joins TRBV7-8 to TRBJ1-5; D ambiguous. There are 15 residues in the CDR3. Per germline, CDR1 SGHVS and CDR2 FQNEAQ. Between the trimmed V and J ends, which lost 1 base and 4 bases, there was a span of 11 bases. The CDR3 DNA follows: TGTGCCAGCAGCTTAGTTAGGAACAGTAATCAGCCCCAGCATTTT. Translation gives CASSLVRNSNQPQHF.

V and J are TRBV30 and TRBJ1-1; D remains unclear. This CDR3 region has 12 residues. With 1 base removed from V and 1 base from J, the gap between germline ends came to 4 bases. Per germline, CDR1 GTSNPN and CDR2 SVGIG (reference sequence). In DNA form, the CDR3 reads TGTGCCTGGAGTGGTAGGAACACTGAAGCTTTCTTT. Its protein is CAWSGRNTEAFF.

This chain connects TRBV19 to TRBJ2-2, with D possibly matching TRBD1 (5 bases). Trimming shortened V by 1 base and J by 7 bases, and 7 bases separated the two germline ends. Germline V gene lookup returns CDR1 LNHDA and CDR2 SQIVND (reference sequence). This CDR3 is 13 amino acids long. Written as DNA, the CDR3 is TGTGCCAGTAGTATAGCAGGGCTCGGGGAGCTGTTTTTT. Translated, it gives CASSIAGLGELFF.

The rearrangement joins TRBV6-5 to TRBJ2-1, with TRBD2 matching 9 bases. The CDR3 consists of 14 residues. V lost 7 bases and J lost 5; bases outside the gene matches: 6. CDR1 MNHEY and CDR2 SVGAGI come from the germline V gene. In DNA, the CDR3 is TGTGCCAGCATAGCGGGGGCCCCCCACAATGAGCAGTTCTTC. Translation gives CASIAGAPHNEQFF.

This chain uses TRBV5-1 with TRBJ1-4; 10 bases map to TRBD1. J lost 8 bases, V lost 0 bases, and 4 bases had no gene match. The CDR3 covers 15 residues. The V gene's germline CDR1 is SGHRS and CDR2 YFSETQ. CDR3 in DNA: TGCGCCAGCAGCTTGGATGGGACAGGGGACGAAAAACTGTTTTTT. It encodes CASSLDGTGDEKLFF.

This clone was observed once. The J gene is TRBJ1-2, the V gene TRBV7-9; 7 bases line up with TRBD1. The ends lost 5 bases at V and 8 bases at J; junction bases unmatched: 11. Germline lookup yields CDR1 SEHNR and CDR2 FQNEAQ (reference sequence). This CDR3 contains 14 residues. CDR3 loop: CASSLLEGARGYTF. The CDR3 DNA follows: TGTGCCAGCAGCCTCCTTGAGGGGGCGAGAGGCTACACCTTC.

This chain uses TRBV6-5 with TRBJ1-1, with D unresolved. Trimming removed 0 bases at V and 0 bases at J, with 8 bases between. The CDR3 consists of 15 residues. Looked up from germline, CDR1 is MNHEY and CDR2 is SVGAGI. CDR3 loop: CASSYSMWLNTEAFF. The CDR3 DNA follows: TGTGCCAGCAGTTACTCGATGTGGTTGAACACTGAAGCTTTCTTT.

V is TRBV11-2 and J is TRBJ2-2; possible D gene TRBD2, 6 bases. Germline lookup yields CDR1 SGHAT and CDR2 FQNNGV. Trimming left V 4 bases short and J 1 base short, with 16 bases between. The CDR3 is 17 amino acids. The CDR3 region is CASSSTVGTQNTGELFF. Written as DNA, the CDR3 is TGTGCCAGCAGCTCGACGGTTGGGACTCAGAACACCGGGGAGCTGTTTTTT. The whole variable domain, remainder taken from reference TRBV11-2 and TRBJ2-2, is EAGVAQSPRYKIIEKRQSVAFWCNPISGHATLYWYQQILGQGPKLLIQFQNNGVVDDSQLPKDRFSAERLKGVDSTLKIQPAKLEDSAVYLCASSSTVGTQNTGELFFGEGSRLTVL.

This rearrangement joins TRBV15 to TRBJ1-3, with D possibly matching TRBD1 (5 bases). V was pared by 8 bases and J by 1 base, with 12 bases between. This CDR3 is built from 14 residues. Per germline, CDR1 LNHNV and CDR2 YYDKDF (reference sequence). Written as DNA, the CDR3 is TGTGCCACCGCCGGGGGAGGTTCTGGAAACACCATATATTTT. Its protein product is CATAGGGSGNTIYF.

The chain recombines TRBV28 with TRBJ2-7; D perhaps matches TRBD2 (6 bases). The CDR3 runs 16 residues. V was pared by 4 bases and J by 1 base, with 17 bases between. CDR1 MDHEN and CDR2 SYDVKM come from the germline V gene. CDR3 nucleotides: TGTGCCAGCAGTTCCCACTCCGGGACTGGATCCTACGAGCAGTACTTC. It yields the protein CASSSHSGTGSYEQYF. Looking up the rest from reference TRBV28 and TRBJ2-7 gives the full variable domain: DVKVTQSSRYLVKRTGEKVFLECVQDMDHENMFWYRQDPGLGLRLIYFSYDVKMKEKGDIPEGYSVSREKKERFSLILESASTNQTSMYLCASSSHSGTGSYEQYFGPGTRLTVT.

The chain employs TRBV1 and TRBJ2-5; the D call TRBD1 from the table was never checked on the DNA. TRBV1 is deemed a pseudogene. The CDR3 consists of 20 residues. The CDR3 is CTSSQDMVDRERYYEETQYF. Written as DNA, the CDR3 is TGCACCAGCAGCCAAGATATGGTGGACAGGGAACGCTACTACGAGGAGACCCAGTACTTC.

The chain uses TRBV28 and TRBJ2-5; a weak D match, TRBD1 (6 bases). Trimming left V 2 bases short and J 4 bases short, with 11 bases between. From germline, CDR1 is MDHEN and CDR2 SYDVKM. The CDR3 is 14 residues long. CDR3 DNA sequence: TGTGCCAGCAGTTTAGGGGGCAGGGGAGAGACCCAGTACTTC. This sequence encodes CASSLGGRGETQYF.

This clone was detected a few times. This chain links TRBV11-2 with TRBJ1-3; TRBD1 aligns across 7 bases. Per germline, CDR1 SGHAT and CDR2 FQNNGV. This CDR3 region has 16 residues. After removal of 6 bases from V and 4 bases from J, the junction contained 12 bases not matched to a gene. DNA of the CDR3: TGTGCCAGCAGGGGGACGACAGGGTCGAAAGGAAACACCATATATTTT. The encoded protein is CASRGTTGSKGNTIYF.

The CDR3 loop is CASSSGQGRNIQYF. The DNA of the CDR3 is TGTGCCAGCAGCTCTGGACAGGGAAGGAACATTCAGTACTTC. The chain recombines TRBV7-3 with TRBJ2-4; TRBD1 agrees at 8 bases. CDR3 length: 14 amino acids. V was pared by 4 bases and J by 7 bases, with 6 bases of the junction left unmatched. Germline loops: CDR1 SGHTA, CDR2 FQGTGA.

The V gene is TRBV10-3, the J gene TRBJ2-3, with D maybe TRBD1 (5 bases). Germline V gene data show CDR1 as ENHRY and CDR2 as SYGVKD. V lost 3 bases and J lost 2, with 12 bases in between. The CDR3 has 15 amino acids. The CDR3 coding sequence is TGTGCCATCAGTGATTTTCAGGGCCTCACAGATACGCAGTATTTT. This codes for CAISDFQGLTDTQYF.

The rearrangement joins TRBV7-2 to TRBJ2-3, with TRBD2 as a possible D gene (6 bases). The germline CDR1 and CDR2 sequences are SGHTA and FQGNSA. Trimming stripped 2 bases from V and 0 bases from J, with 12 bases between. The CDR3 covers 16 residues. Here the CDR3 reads CASSLLGGSSTDTQYF. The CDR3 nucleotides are TGTGCCAGCAGCTTATTAGGAGGGTCTAGCACAGATACGCAGTATTTT. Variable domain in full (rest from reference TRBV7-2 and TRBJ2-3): GAGVSQSPSNKVTEKGKDVELRCDPISGHTALYWYRQSLGQGLEFLIYFQGNSAPDKSGLPSDRFSAERTGGSVSTLTIQRTQQEDSAVYLCASSLLGGSSTDTQYFGPGTRLTVL.

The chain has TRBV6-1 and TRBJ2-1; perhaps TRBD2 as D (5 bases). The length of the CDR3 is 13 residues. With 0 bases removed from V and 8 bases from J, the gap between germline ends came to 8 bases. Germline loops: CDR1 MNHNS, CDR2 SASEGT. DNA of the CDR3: TGTGCCAGCAGTGAAGCAGGGAGCGATGAGCAGTTCTTC. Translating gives CASSEAGSDEQFF.

Written as DNA, the CDR3 is TGTGCCAGCAGTCTTGGGTCCGGACAGATAATTAAAGCTTTCTTT. Translation: CASSLGSGQIIKAFF. The V gene is TRBV6-5, the J gene TRBJ1-1, with D perhaps TRBD1 (6 bases). The CDR3 length is 15 residues. The germline CDR1 and CDR2 sequences are MNHEY and SVGAGI. Trimming took off 5 bases at V and 9 bases at J, with 22 bases between the two ends.

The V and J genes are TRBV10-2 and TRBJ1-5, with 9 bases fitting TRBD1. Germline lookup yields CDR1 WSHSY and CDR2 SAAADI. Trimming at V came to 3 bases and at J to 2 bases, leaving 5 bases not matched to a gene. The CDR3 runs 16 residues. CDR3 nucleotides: TGCGCCAGCAGTGACCTTACAGGGGGCGGCAATCAGCCCCAGCATTTT. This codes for CASSDLTGGGNQPQHF.